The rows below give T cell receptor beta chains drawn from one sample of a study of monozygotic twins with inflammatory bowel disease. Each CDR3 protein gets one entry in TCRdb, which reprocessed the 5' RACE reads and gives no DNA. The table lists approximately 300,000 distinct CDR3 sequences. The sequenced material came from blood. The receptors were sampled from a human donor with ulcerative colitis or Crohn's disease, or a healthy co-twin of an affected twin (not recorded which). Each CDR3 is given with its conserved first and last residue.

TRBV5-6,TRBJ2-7,CASSFVSFRGMTYEQYF
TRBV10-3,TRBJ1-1,CAISESRGSDTEAFF
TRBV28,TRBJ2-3,CASSLLAGGPSTDTQYF
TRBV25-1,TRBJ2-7,CASSKLGTGDTRAYEQYF
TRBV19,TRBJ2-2,CASNLGGRGTGELFF
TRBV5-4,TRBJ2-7,CASSSTPQGDASYEQYF
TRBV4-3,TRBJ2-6,CASSQEGVAAAGANVLTF
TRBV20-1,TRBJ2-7,CSARFGGREEQYF
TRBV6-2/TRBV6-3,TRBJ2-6,CASSYSRLAGGPGANVLTF
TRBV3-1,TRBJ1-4,CASSQPNRGQNEKLFF
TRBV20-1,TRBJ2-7,CSARSGRAPEQYF
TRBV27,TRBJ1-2,CASSTSTGGGYGYTF
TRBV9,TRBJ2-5,CASSLGQGVLETQYF
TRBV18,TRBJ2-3,CASSPPVGAGNRNTQYF
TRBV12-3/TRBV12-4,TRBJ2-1,CASSRRVGEYNEQFF
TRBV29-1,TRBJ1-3,CSVPGQGARGNTIYF
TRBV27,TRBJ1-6,CASSLSPGTENSPLHF
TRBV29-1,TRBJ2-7,CSGLGWSYEQYF
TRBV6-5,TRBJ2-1,CASSFTGAFYEQFF
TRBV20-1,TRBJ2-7,CSARKGLSSSYEQYF
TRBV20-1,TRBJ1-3,CSASYRTPSGNTIYF
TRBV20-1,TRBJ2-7,CSASLAGSRRSSYEQYF
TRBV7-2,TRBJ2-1,CASSFSHGSYNEQFF
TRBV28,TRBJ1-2,CASSSWGEGYTF
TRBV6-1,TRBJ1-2,CASTQGLGREYGYTF
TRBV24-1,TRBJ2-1,CATKVAGGAQEQFF
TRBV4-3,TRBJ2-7,CASSPGRLSEQYF
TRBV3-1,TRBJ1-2,CASSQPQGTGYTF
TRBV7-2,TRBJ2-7,CASSLVYSSHYEQYF
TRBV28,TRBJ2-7,CASSIGTIYEQYF
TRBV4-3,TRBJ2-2,CASSQAKGDTGELFF
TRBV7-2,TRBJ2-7,CASSLVSPGGLEQYF
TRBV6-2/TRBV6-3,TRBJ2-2,CASSDWTTGELFF
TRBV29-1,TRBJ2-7,CSVEEASRGVNYEQYF
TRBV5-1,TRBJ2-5,CASSRDRGPETQYF
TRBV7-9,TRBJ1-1,CASSLLPGWAFF
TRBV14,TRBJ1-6,CASSQKVNRDRDSPLHF
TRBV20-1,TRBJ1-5,CSARDGYGQPQHF
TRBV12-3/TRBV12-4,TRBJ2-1,CASSFNTGPYNEQFF
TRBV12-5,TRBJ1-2,CASGPGTAYGYTF
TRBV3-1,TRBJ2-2,CASSQVSGTGELFF
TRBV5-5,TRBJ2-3,CASSFGQGKDTQYF
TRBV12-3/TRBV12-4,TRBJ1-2,CASLSRVDRQGYTF
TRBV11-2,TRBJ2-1,CASSPTGIERDYCEQFF
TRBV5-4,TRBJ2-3,CASSSRGTYTDTQYF